This T cell receptor beta chain derives from a study of blood T cell repertoires in COVID-19. Study background: PBMCs, B-cell-depleted T cells, or T cells provided the cDNA or gDNA that made up the material.

How the authors handled the data: Reference gene primer amplification gave estimated nucleated cell counts. Clones were sequenced by immunoSEQ multiplex PCR, and TCRdb holds only the in-frame ones, with some missing. Clonal size and the V and J genes are those of that table, whereas D and trimming came from the DNA. The sample has some 250,000 clones, 88% seen once. Per the germline V gene, CDR1 is MGHRA and CDR2 is YSYEKL. CDR3 length equals 17 residues. V lost 3 bases to trimming and J lost 9 bases; unmatched junction nucleotides: 11. This clone has only one observation. This sequence was found in a human donor in a cohort sampled during active COVID-19. Source material: peripheral blood. The J gene is TRBJ2-1, the V gene TRBV4-1, with 13 bases aligning to TRBD2. The CDR3 region is CASSQPGLAGTYGEQFF. The DNA for the CDR3 is TGCGCCAGCAGCCAGCCGGGACTAGCGGGAACCTACGGTGAGCAGTTCTTC.